Each of the 3 T cell receptor beta chains below was sequenced from the same sample in a study of T cell repertoires in aging, cancer and after chemotherapy. Amplification of TCR beta used genomic DNA extracted from peripheral blood. A mixed TRB-A/B primer pool amplified rearranged TRB by multiplex touch-down PCR. TCRdb processed the multiplex PCR reads anew with MiXCR; each CDR3 protein has one entry. This table holds about 10,000 distinct CDR3 sequences, roughly 35% found once. Sample: blood. The receptors come from a human donor in good health.

This chain joins TRBV6-5 and TRBJ2-4, with 11 bases fitting TRBD1. The junction had 12 bases not matched to a gene; V was cut back by 5 bases and J by 0 bases. Germline V gives CDR1 MNHEY, CDR2 SVGAGI. This CDR3 comprises 19 residues. The CDR3 spells CASSTFAGTGGLAKNIQYF. CDR3 coding DNA: TGTGCCAGCAGTACCTTCGCCGGGACAGGGGGTCTAGCCAAAAACATTCAGTACTTC.

This rearrangement joins TRBV18 to TRBJ2-3; 9 nucleotides line up with TRBD1. Losses at the gene ends were 6 bases for V and 4 bases for J; bases not matched to a gene: 5. This CDR3 has 14 amino acids. CDR1 and CDR2 (germline): KGHSH, LQKENI. The CDR3 DNA reads TGTGCCAGCTCCTCGGGACAGGGACCAGATACGCAGTATTTT. Amino acid sequence: CASSSGQGPDTQYF.

Comments on this clonotype: A much larger clone sits a single nucleotide away, making a read error possible. The chain joins TRBV19 to TRBJ1-2; no clear D. The germline CDR1 and CDR2 sequences are LNHDA and SQIVND (reference sequence). The CDR3 contains 14 residues. CDR3 in DNA: TGTGCCAGTAAACAGACCACCAACTTCTATGTCTACACCTTC. Amino acid sequence: CASKQTTNFYVYTF.